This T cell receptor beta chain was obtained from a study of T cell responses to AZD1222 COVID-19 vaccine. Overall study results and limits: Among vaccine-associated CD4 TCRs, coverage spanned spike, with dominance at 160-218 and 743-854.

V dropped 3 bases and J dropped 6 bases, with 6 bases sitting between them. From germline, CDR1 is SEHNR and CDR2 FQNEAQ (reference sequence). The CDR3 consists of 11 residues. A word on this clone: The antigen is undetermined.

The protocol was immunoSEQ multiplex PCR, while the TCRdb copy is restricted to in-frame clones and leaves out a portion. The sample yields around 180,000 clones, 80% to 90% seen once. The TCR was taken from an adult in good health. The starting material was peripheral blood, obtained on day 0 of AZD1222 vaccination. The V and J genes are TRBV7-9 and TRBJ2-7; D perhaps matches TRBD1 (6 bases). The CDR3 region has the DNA TGTGCCAGCAGCTTGGGGGCCGAGCAGTACTTC. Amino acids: CASSLGAEQYF.